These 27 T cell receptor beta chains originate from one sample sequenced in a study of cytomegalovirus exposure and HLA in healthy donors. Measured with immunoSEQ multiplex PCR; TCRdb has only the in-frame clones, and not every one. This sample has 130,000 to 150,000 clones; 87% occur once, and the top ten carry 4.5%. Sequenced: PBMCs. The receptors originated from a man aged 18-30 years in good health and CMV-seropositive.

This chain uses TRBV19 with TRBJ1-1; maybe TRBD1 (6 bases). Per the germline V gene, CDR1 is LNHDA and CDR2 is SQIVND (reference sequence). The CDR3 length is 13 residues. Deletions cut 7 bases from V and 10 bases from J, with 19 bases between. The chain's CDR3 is CASTFGTPGVAFF. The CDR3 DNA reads TGTGCCAGTACCTTCGGGACACCCGGAGTAGCTTTCTTT.

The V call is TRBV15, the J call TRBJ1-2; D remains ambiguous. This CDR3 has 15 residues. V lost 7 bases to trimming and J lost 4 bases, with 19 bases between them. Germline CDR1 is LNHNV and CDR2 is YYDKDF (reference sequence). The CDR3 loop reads CATTPAAAVSYGYTF. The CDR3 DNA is TGTGCCACCACCCCCGCGGCGGCAGTGAGCTATGGCTACACCTTC.

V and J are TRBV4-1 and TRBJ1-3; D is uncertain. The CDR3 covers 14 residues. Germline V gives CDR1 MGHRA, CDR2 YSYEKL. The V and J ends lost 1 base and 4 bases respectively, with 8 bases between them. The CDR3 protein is CASSQGGAGNTIYF. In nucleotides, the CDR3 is TGCGCCAGCAGCCAAGGGGGAGCAGGAAACACCATATATTTT.

CDR3 nucleotide sequence: TGCGCCAGCAGCCAAATAAACACCTACGAGCAGTACTTC. This gives the protein CASSQINTYEQYF. The rearrangement links TRBV4-1 to TRBJ2-7, with no clear D. V was shortened by 2 bases and J by 2 bases, with 7 bases between the two germline ends. Germline V lookup: CDR1 MGHRA, CDR2 YSYEKL. This CDR3 comprises 13 residues.

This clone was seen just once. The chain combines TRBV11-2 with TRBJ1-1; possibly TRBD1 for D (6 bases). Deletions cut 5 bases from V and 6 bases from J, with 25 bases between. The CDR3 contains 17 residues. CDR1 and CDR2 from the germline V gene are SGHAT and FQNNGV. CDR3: CASSQSTSQGSYAEAFF. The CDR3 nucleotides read TGTGCCAGCAGCCAATCAACCTCACAGGGAAGTTACGCTGAAGCTTTCTTT.

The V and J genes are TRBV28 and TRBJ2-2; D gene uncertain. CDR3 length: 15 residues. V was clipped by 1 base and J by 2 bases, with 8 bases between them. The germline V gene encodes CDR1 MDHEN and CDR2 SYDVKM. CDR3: CASSLLLVNTGELFF. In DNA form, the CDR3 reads TGTGCCAGCAGTTTATTGCTAGTAAACACCGGGGAGCTGTTTTTT.

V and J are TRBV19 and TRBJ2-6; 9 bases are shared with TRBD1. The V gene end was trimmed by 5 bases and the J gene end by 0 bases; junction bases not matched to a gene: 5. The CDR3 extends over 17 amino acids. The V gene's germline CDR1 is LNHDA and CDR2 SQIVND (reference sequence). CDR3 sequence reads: CASSGGQGSSGANVLTF. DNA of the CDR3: TGTGCCAGTAGTGGGGGACAGGGAAGCTCTGGGGCCAACGTCCTGACTTTC.

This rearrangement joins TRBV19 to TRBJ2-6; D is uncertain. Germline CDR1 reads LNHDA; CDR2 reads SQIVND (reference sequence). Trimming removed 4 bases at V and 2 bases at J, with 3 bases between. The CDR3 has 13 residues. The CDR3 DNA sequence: TGTGCCAGTAGTACGGCTGGGGCCAACGTCCTGACTTTC. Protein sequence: CASSTAGANVLTF.

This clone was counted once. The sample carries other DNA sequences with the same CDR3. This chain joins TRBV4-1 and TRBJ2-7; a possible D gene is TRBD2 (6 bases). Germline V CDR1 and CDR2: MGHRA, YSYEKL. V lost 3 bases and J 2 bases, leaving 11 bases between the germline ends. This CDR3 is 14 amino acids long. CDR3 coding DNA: TGCGCCAGCAGCCATCTGACGGGAGCCTACGAGCAGTACTTC. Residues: CASSHLTGAYEQYF.

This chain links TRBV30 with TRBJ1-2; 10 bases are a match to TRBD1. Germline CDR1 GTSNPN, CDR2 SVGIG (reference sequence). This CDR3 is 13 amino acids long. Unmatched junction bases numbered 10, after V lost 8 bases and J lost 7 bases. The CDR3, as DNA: TGTGCCGGCTTCGACAGGGGGCGGATTGGCTACACCTTC. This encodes CAGFDRGRIGYTF.

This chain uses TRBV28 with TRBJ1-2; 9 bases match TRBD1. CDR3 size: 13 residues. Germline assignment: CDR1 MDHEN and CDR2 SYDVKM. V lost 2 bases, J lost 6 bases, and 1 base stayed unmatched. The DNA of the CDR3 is TGTGCCAGCAGTTTACGGACAGGGGATGGCTACACCTTC. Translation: CASSLRTGDGYTF.

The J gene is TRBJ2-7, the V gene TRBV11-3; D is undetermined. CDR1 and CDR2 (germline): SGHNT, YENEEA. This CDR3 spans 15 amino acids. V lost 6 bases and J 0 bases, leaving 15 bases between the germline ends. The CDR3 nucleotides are TGTGCCAGCAGTCCCTCGTTTGACTCCTCCTACGAGCAGTACTTC. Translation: CASSPSFDSSYEQYF.

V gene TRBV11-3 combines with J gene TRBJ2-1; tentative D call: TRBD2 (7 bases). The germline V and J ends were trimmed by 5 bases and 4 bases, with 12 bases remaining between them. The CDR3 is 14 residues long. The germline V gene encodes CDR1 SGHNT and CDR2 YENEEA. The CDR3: CASSGGANYNEQFF. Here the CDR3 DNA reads TGTGCCAGCAGCGGGGGGGCGAATTACAATGAGCAGTTCTTC. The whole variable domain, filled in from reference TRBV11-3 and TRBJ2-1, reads EAGVVQSPRYKIIEKKQPVAFWCNPISGHNTLYWYLQNLGQGPELLIRYENEEAVDDSQLPKDRFSAERLKGVDSTLKIQPAELGDSAVYLCASSGGANYNEQFFGPGTRLTVL.

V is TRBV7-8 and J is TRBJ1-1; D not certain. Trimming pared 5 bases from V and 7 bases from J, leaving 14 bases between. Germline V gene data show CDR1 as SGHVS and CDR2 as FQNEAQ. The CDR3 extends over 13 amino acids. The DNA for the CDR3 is TGTGCCAGCAGCCCCCCAAGGGAGGATGAAGCTTTCTTT. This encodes CASSPPREDEAFF.

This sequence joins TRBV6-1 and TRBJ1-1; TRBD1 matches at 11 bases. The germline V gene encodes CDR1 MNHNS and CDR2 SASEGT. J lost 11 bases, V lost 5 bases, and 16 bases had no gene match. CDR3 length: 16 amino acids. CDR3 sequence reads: CASSKGGTGGLFVAFF. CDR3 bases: TGTGCCAGCAGTAAAGGGGGGACAGGGGGTCTTTTTGTGGCTTTCTTT.

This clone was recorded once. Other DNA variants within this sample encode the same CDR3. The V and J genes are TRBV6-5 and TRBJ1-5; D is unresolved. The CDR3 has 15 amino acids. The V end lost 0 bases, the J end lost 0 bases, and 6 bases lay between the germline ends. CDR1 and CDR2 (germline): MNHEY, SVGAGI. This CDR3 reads CASSYSTYSNQPQHF. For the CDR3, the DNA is TGTGCCAGCAGTTACTCGACTTATAGCAATCAGCCCCAGCATTTT.

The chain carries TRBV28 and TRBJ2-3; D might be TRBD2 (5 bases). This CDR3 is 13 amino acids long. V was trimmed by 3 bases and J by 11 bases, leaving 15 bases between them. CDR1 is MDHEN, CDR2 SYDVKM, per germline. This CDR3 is CASSFSDSMGQYF. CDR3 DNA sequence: TGTGCCAGCAGTTTCTCGGACTCGATGGGGCAGTATTTT.

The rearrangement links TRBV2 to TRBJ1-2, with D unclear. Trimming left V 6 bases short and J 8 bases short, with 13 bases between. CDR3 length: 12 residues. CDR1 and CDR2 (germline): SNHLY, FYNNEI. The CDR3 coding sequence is TGTGCCAGCAGCTTAGCGGGGTTCGGCTACACCTTC. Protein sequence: CASSLAGFGYTF.

The DNA of the CDR3 is TGTGCCAGCAGCTTAGCGGAGATTCCTTACACCTTC. Translated, it gives CASSLAEIPYTF. The chain uses TRBV7-9 and TRBJ1-2; D gene unclear. CDR1 and CDR2 from the germline V gene are SEHNR and FQNEAQ (reference sequence). The CDR3 length is 12 residues. Trimming left V 0 bases short and J 11 bases short, with 10 bases between.

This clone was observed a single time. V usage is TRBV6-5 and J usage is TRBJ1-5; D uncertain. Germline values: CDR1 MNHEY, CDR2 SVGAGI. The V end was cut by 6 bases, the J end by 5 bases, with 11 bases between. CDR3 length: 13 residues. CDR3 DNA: TGTGCCAGCAGCCGCGGGATCGATCAGCCCCAGCATTTT. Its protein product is CASSRGIDQPQHF.

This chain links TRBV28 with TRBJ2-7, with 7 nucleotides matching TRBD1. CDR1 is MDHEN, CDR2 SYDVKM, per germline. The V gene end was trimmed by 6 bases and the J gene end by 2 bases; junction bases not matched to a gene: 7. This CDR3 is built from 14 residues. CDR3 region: CASSPFGQAYEQYF. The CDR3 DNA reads TGTGCCAGCAGCCCTTTTGGACAGGCCTACGAGCAGTACTTC.

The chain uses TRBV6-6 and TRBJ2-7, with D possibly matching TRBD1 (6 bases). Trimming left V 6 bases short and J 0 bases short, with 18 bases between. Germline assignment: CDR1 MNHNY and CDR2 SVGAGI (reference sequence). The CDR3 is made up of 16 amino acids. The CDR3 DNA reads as TGTGCCAGCAGCCGATTTCGGGACAAAATCTCCTACGAGCAGTACTTC. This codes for CASSRFRDKISYEQYF.

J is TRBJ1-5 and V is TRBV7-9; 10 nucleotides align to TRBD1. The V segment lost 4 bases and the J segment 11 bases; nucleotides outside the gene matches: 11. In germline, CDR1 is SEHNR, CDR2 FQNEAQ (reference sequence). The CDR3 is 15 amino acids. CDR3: CASSSDRTGGLSQHF. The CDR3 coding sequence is TGTGCCAGCAGCTCCGACAGGACAGGGGGTCTTTCCCAGCATTTT. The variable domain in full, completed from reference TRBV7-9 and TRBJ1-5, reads DTGVSQNPRHKITKRGQNVTFRCDPISEHNRLYWYRQTLGQGPEFLTYFQNEAQLEKSRLLSDRFSAERPKGSFSTLEIQRTEQGDSAMYLCASSSDRTGGLSQHFGDGTRLSIL.

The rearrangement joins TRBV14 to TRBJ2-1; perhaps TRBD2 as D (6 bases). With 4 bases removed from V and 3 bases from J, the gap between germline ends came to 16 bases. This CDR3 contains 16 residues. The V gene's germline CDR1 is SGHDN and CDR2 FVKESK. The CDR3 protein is CASSPQRGSVYNEQFF. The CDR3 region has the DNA TGTGCCAGCAGCCCACAACGGGGGTCTGTCTACAATGAGCAGTTCTTC.

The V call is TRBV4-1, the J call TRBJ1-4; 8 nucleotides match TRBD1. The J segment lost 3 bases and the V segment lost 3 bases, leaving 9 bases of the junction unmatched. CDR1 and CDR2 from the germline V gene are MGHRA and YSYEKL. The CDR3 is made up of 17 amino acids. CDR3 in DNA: TGCGCCAGCAGCCACCAGGACAGGGTGCCGTCTAATGAAAAACTGTTTTTT. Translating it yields CASSHQDRVPSNEKLFF.

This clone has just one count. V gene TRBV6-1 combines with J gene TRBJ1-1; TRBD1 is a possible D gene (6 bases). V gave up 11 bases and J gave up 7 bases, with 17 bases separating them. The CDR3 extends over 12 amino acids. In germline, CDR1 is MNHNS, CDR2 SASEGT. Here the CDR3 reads CASGQFGNEAFF. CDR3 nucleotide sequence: TGTGCCTCCGGACAGTTCGGTAATGAAGCTTTCTTT.

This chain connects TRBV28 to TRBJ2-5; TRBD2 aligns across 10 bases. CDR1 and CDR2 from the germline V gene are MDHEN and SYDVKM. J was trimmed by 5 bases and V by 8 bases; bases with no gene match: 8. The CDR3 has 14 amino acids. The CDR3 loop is CASGTLAGAETQYF. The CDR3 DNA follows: TGTGCCAGCGGGACCCTAGCGGGGGCTGAGACCCAGTACTTC.